Below, 15 T cell receptor beta chains from the same sample are listed, as sequenced in a study of T-cell memory formation after mild COVID-19 (dated by TCRdb to 2020 to 2022). Library preparation was by 5' RACE. The sequencer listed for this sample is Illumina NovaSeq 6000. The raw public data were reprocessed by TCRdb itself: fastp quality trimming at Q25, MiXCR clonotype calling, in-frame beta chains only. Rows are unified per CDR3 protein, each entry keeping the most common DNA and genes. In this sample the table shows roughly 380,000 distinct CDR3 sequences, around 28% of which occur a single time. The ten largest clones add up to approximately 13% of the sample. The sample consisted of PBMCs or a T cell subset sorted from them (not recorded which). These receptors all stem from an adult woman who had mild COVID-19 (a few samples of this study predate the infection). The sample titles of this study are shuffled in the database, so cell type and time point are left out; the donor was told from shared clones.

This clonotype was detected only a few times. The gene calls are TRBV7-7 and TRBJ2-1, with 9 positions matching TRBD2. Germline CDR1 SSHAT, CDR2 FNYEAQ (reference sequence). The CDR3 sequence is 16 residues long. Trimming took 1 base from V and 2 from J; bases not matched to a gene: 3. The CDR3 DNA reads TGTGCCAGCAGCTTAGATATAGCGGGGGCCTACAATGAGCAGTTCTTC. It encodes CASSLDIAGAYNEQFF.

V is TRBV7-9 and J is TRBJ2-1; D is undetermined. The CDR3 runs 13 residues. Trimming removed 1 base from V and 5 bases from J, with 6 bases in between. Germline values: CDR1 SEHNR, CDR2 FQNEAQ (reference sequence). CDR3 protein: CASSLDPNNEQFF. Written as DNA, the CDR3 is TGTGCCAGCAGCTTAGACCCAAACAATGAGCAGTTCTTC. The complete variable domain, with remaining parts taken from reference TRBV7-9 and TRBJ2-1, reads DTGVSQNPRHKITKRGQNVTFRCDPISEHNRLYWYRQTLGQGPEFLTYFQNEAQLEKSRLLSDRFSAERPKGSFSTLEIQRTEQGDSAMYLCASSLDPNNEQFFGPGTRLTVL.

This clonotype was picked up a small number of times. The V gene is TRBV6-5, the J gene TRBJ2-7; the D gene is possibly TRBD2 (5 bases). V gave up 10 bases and J gave up 7 bases, with 17 bases separating them. This CDR3 spans 12 amino acids. The germline V gene encodes CDR1 MNHEY and CDR2 SVGAGI. The CDR3 DNA reads as TGTGCCACCTGGGAGCAGCCGGGGGAGCAGTACTTC. Translated, it gives CATWEQPGEQYF.

The rearrangement uses TRBV29-1 and TRBJ2-3, with D perhaps TRBD2 (6 bases). The CDR3 consists of 14 residues. V lost 2 bases and J lost 1, with 10 bases in between. Germline V gene lookup returns CDR1 SQVTM and CDR2 ANQGSEA. The DNA of the CDR3 is TGCAGCGTTGAATCGGGCGGGGGCACAGATACGCAGTATTTT. Translating it yields CSVESGGGTDTQYF.

V is TRBV14 and J is TRBJ1-6; D possibly corresponds to TRBD1 (6 bases). CDR1 and CDR2 (germline): SGHDN, FVKESK. The CDR3 contains 14 residues. V shed 4 bases and J shed 6 bases, with 10 bases lying between them. The chain's CDR3 is CASSRWTANSPLHF. Here the CDR3 DNA reads TGTGCCAGCAGCCGCTGGACAGCTAATTCACCCCTCCACTTT.

This clonotype was seen only a few times. The V call is TRBV5-1, the J call TRBJ2-5; D gene unclear. This CDR3 is 14 amino acids long. From germline, CDR1 is SGHRS and CDR2 YFSETQ. The V end lost 3 bases, the J end lost 2 bases, and 11 bases lay between the germline ends. CDR3 nucleotides: TGCGCCAGCAGCTCCCACACGTTACAAGAGACCCAGTACTTC. Its protein is CASSSHTLQETQYF.

The chain recombines TRBV6-4 with TRBJ2-1; 9 nucleotides align to TRBD2. Unmatched junction bases numbered 9, after V lost 5 bases and J lost 10 bases. The V gene's germline CDR1 is MRHNA and CDR2 SNTAGT. The length of the CDR3 is 14 residues. The CDR3 region is CASSYAGGPGEQFF. CDR3 bases: TGTGCCAGCAGTTACGCGGGAGGGCCGGGGGAGCAGTTCTTC.

This clonotype was seen more than once but under ten times. V is TRBV29-1 and J is TRBJ2-3; TRBD2 aligns across 9 bases. Germline CDR1 SQVTM, CDR2 ANQGSEA. V was pared by 6 bases and J by 5 bases, with 15 bases of the junction left unmatched. The CDR3 totals 16 residues. The CDR3 nucleotides are TGCAGCGTCCCAACTAGCGCGGGAGGGTCTGGAGATACGCAGTATTTT. Amino acids: CSVPTSAGGSGDTQYF.

The chain couples TRBV24-1 to TRBJ2-5, with 8 bases matching TRBD2. The CDR3 spans 16 residues. The junction had 13 bases not matched to a gene; V was cut back by 9 bases and J by 2 bases. Germline V gene lookup returns CDR1 KGHDR and CDR2 SFDVKD. The CDR3 loop is CATQPRGGLLQETQYF. The CDR3 region has the DNA TGTGCCACCCAACCTCGGGGGGGGCTTTTGCAAGAGACCCAGTACTTC.

The chain uses TRBV6-6 and TRBJ1-3; D remains ambiguous. The V end lost 0 bases, the J end lost 15 bases, and 12 bases lay between the germline ends. Germline V gives CDR1 MNHNY, CDR2 SVGAGI (reference sequence). The CDR3 length is 12 residues. The CDR3 reads CASSYSAEPAYF. Written as DNA, the CDR3 is TGTGCCAGCAGTTACTCAGCGGAACCCGCATATTTT.

Only a few counts were recorded for this clonotype. This chain uses TRBV19 with TRBJ1-2; D gene unclear. V was cut by 5 bases and J by 3 bases, with 4 bases left in between. The CDR3 has 11 amino acids. Per the germline V gene, CDR1 is LNHDA and CDR2 is SQIVND (reference sequence). CDR3 protein: CASSSDYGYTF. The DNA of the CDR3 is TGTGCCAGTAGTTCCGACTATGGCTACACCTTC.

The chain carries TRBV21-1 and TRBJ2-7. TRBV21-1 counts as a pseudogene. The CDR3 loop spans 15 amino acids. The CDR3 loop reads CASSQREWQSYEQYF. The CDR3 region has the DNA TGTGCCAGCAGTCAAAGGGAGTGGCAATCCTACGAGCAGTACTTC.

Only one count was recorded for this clonotype. J is TRBJ2-1 and V is TRBV19, with a tentative D call TRBD2 (6 bases). V lost 3 bases and J 10 bases, leaving 16 bases between the germline ends. Germline V CDR1 and CDR2: LNHDA, SQIVND (reference sequence). The CDR3 is 14 residues long. The CDR3 sequence is CASSMSLAGGEQFF. The CDR3 DNA sequence: TGTGCCAGTAGTATGTCGCTGGCCGGAGGGGAGCAGTTCTTC.

This clonotype was found a few times. The V call is TRBV24-1, the J call TRBJ1-2, with D uncertain. Trimming shortened V by 6 bases and J by 3 bases, and 16 bases separated the two germline ends. Germline values: CDR1 KGHDR, CDR2 SFDVKD. This CDR3 is 15 amino acids long. The CDR3 DNA sequence: TGTGCCACCAGTTCCCGGGAGGGTAACGACTATGGCTACACCTTC. It yields the protein CATSSREGNDYGYTF.

The CDR3 loop reads CSVQGSSGANVLTF. For the CDR3, the DNA is TGCAGCGTTCAGGGATCTTCAGGGGCCAACGTCCTGACTTTC. The chain recombines TRBV29-1 with TRBJ2-6, with D perhaps matching TRBD1 (5 bases). V lost 5 bases and J lost 4, with 12 bases in between. There are 14 residues in the CDR3. Germline V lookup: CDR1 SQVTM, CDR2 ANQGSEA.